The 23 T cell receptor beta chains given below trace back to one sample, sequenced in a study of blood T cell repertoires in COVID-19. Only in-frame clones appear in the TCRdb table, and some are missing; sequencing was by immunoSEQ multiplex PCR. The sample has some 190,000 clones; roughly 80% are singletons. Sequences were obtained from peripheral blood. Source of these receptors: a woman in her thirties or forties with COVID-19, enrolled during active disease.

This clone came up once. The rearrangement links TRBV3-1 (or the pseudogene TRBV3-2) to TRBJ1-6; D uncertain. Germline-derived CDR1 and CDR2 are LGHDT and YNNKEL (reference sequence). CDR3 length equals 15 residues. Trimming pared 6 bases from V and 0 bases from J, leaving 9 bases between. This CDR3 is CASRFSSSYNSPLHF. Here the CDR3 DNA reads TGTGCCAGCAGGTTTAGCAGCTCCTATAATTCACCCCTCCACTTT.

The rearrangement uses TRBV27 and TRBJ2-1; the D is unclear. Germline loops: CDR1 MNHEY, CDR2 SMNVEV (reference sequence). Trimming removed 1 base from V and 4 bases from J, with 5 bases in between. The CDR3 is made up of 13 amino acids. This chain's CDR3 is CASSLYSYNEQFF. In nucleotides, the CDR3 is TGTGCCAGCAGTTTATATTCATACAATGAGCAGTTCTTC.

This clone was counted between two and nine times. The chain links TRBV7-9 to TRBJ1-3; tentative D call: TRBD1 (5 bases). The CDR3 covers 16 residues. Trimming cost V 1 base and J 0 bases, with 10 bases left between them. Germline V gene data show CDR1 as SEHNR and CDR2 as FQNEAQ (reference sequence). The CDR3 loop reads CASSLGGVLSGNTIYF. In nucleotides, the CDR3 is TGTGCCAGCAGCTTAGGGGGGGTCCTCTCTGGAAACACCATATATTTT.

With regard to this clone: Germline is not matched at one junction end, which may reflect a read error. The genes are TRBV9 and TRBJ1-1; D is perhaps TRBD1 (5 bases). This CDR3 comprises 13 residues. Germline V lookup: CDR1 SGDLS, CDR2 YYNGEE. The CDR3 DNA is TGTGCCACCAGCCCTGGGGCGAACACTGAAGCTTTCTTT. It is translated as CATSPGANTEAFF.

The V and J genes are TRBV28 and TRBJ2-1; possible D gene TRBD2, 6 bases. CDR1 is MDHEN, CDR2 SYDVKM, per germline. Trimming stripped 4 bases from V and 8 bases from J, with 18 bases between. This CDR3 spans 15 amino acids. The CDR3 coding sequence is TGTGCCAGCAGTTACGAAGCGGGCTGGGGGTATGAGCAGTTCTTC. It yields the protein CASSYEAGWGYEQFF.

The chain links TRBV9 to TRBJ2-7, with TRBD2 matching over 7 bases. CDR3 size: 14 residues. With 4 bases clipped from V and 4 bases from J, the junction kept 8 bases outside the gene matches. The germline V gene has CDR1 SGDLS and CDR2 YYNGEE. This chain's CDR3 is CASSSGTMDYEQYF. CDR3 coding DNA: TGTGCCAGCAGCTCTGGGACTATGGATTACGAGCAGTACTTC.

This chain connects TRBV9 to TRBJ2-1; no clear D gene. The CDR3 sequence is 13 residues long. The germline V gene has CDR1 SGDLS and CDR2 YYNGEE. The V end was cut by 1 base, the J end by 5 bases, with 7 bases between. CDR3 region: CASSVSRNNEQFF. For the CDR3, the DNA is TGTGCCAGCAGCGTATCTAGAAACAATGAGCAGTTCTTC.

This rearrangement joins TRBV3-1 (or the pseudogene TRBV3-2) to TRBJ1-2, with 7 positions matching TRBD1. Germline V CDR1 and CDR2: LGHDT, YNNKEL (reference sequence). The V gene end was trimmed by 3 bases and the J gene end by 11 bases; junction bases not matched to a gene: 12. The CDR3 has 14 residues. The CDR3 here is CASSHRDREGFYTF. The CDR3 DNA reads TGTGCCAGCAGCCACCGAGACAGGGAAGGCTTTTACACCTTC.

This sequence joins TRBV19 and TRBJ1-1; 9 bases match TRBD1. With 4 bases clipped from V and 6 bases from J, the junction kept 6 bases outside the gene matches. Germline V gene sequence: CDR1 LNHDA, CDR2 SQIVND (reference sequence). The CDR3 spans 14 residues. CDR3 region: CASSTGTGHAEAFF. CDR3 nucleotides: TGTGCCAGTAGTACGGGGACAGGGCACGCTGAAGCTTTCTTT.

The chain couples TRBV7-6 to TRBJ2-3; D is ambiguous. The ends were cut back, 4 bases at V and 0 bases at J, with 11 bases in the middle. Germline V gene lookup returns CDR1 SGHVS and CDR2 FNYEAQ. CDR3 length equals 15 residues. The chain's CDR3 is CASSSSVSSTDTQYF. DNA of the CDR3: TGTGCCAGCAGCTCTTCAGTTTCTAGCACAGATACGCAGTATTTT.

The chain carries TRBV29-1 and TRBJ2-1, with TRBD2 identical over 7 bases. Losses at the gene ends were 8 bases for V and 6 bases for J; bases not matched to a gene: 13. The CDR3 sequence is 14 residues long. Per germline, CDR1 SQVTM and CDR2 ANQGSEA. The CDR3 nucleotides are TGCAGCACCCAAGGGAGCGGGGTGGGCAATGAGCAGTTCTTC. Protein product: CSTQGSGVGNEQFF.

J is TRBJ2-1 and V is TRBV7-3, with D possibly being TRBD1 (6 bases). The V gene's germline CDR1 is SGHTA and CDR2 FQGTGA. Trimming took 0 bases from V and 5 from J, leaving 11 bases between them. The CDR3 is made up of 15 amino acids. The CDR3 bases are TGTGCCAGCAGCTTAACCGGGACAAAGAACAATGAGCAGTTCTTC. It is translated as CASSLTGTKNNEQFF.

The chain links TRBV13 to TRBJ2-5, with D possibly TRBD2 on 6 matching bases. This CDR3 contains 14 residues. Germline CDR1 reads PRHDT; CDR2 reads FYEKMQ (reference sequence). Between the trimmed V and J ends, which lost 1 base and 2 bases, there was a span of 8 bases. The CDR3 nucleotides read TGTGCCAGCAGCTTAGCGGGGGAACAAGAGACCCAGTACTTC. Translated: CASSLAGEQETQYF.

The chain carries TRBV5-4 and TRBJ2-1; possibly TRBD2 for D (6 bases). V was cut by 3 bases and J by 0 bases, with 13 bases left in between. This CDR3 has 16 amino acids. CDR1 and CDR2 from the germline V gene are SGHNT and YYREEE (reference sequence). CDR3 nucleotides: TGTGCCAGCAGCTCAATAGCGGAAAGCTCCTACAATGAGCAGTTCTTC. This sequence encodes CASSSIAESSYNEQFF.

The chain carries TRBV2 and TRBJ2-2, with 7 bases matching TRBD1. The CDR3 runs to 16 residues. The germline V gene has CDR1 SNHLY and CDR2 FYNNEI. After removal of 6 bases from V and 0 bases from J, the junction contained 7 bases not matched to a gene. For the CDR3, the DNA is TGTGCCAGCAGAGGTAGAGGGACAGCGAACACCGGGGAGCTGTTTTTT. Translating it yields CASRGRGTANTGELFF.

The chain is built from TRBV19 and TRBJ2-5; 8 bases are shared with TRBD1. CDR1 and CDR2 from the germline V gene are LNHDA and SQIVND (reference sequence). The CDR3 is 16 amino acids. V lost 1 base, J lost 1 base, and 5 bases stayed unmatched. The CDR3 is CASSIGDRISQETQYF. DNA for the CDR3: TGTGCCAGTAGTATAGGGGACAGGATAAGCCAAGAGACCCAGTACTTC.

This clone showed up just a few times. V gene TRBV11-2 combines with J gene TRBJ1-1, with D uncertain. The CDR3 consists of 14 residues. Germline assignment: CDR1 SGHAT and CDR2 FQNNGV. Trimming removed 1 base from V and 5 bases from J, with 11 bases in between. Written as DNA, the CDR3 is TGTGCCAGCAGCTTAGTATCAGGCGGGACTGAAGCTTTCTTT. Protein product: CASSLVSGGTEAFF.

The gene calls are TRBV5-1 and TRBJ2-7, with 11 positions matching TRBD2. Unmatched junction bases numbered 5, after V lost 4 bases and J lost 2 bases. CDR3 size: 15 residues. Germline loops: CDR1 SGHRS, CDR2 YFSETQ. The CDR3 sequence: CASSPLAGGAYEQYF. The CDR3 region has the DNA TGCGCCAGCAGCCCGCTAGCGGGAGGCGCCTACGAGCAGTACTTC.

The chain combines TRBV15 with TRBJ2-3; 7 bases fit TRBD2. V shed 1 base and J 3 bases; nucleotides not matched to a gene: 13. The CDR3 length is 18 residues. Looked up from germline, CDR1 is LNHNV and CDR2 is YYDKDF (reference sequence). The CDR3 spells CATSRVFSVASGTDTQYF. The CDR3 coding sequence is TGTGCCACCAGCAGAGTATTCTCGGTGGCTAGCGGAACAGATACGCAGTATTTT. The entire variable domain, with the rest obtained from reference TRBV15 and TRBJ2-3, is as follows: DAMVIQNPRYQVTQFGKPVTLSCSQTLNHNVMYWYQQKSSQAPKLLFHYYDKDFNNEADTPDNFQSRRPNTSFCFLDIRSPGLGDTAMYLCATSRVFSVASGTDTQYFGPGTRLTVL.

The V gene is TRBV6-1, the J gene TRBJ1-2; D is undetermined. V was cut by 0 bases and J by 0 bases, with 5 bases left in between. Germline CDR1 is MNHNS and CDR2 is SASEGT. The CDR3 loop spans 14 amino acids. The CDR3: CASSEAAANYGYTF. The CDR3 region has the DNA TGTGCCAGCAGTGAAGCGGCAGCTAACTATGGCTACACCTTC.

This rearrangement joins TRBV4-2 to TRBJ2-6; no firm D call. CDR3 size: 17 residues. Germline CDR1 LGHNA, CDR2 YNFKEQ. Trimming took off 1 base at V and 0 bases at J, with 10 bases between the two ends. The CDR3 coding sequence is TGTGCCAGCAGCCAAGGAGGCGGCTCCTCTGGGGCCAACGTCCTGACTTTC. It yields the protein CASSQGGGSSGANVLTF.

This clone came up once. The gene calls are TRBV5-3 and TRBJ2-1, with 8 positions matching TRBD1. TRBV5-3 is flagged as an ORF with uncertain function. Germline trimming cut 0 bases from V and 2 bases from J; bases unmatched to any gene: 1. This CDR3 region has 15 residues. The CDR3 bases are TGTGCCAGAAGCTTGGCGGGACAGGCCTACAATGAGCAGTTCTTC. Translating it yields CARSLAGQAYNEQFF.

The chain recombines TRBV7-9 with TRBJ2-1, with D possibly matching TRBD2 (5 bases). The CDR3 spans 13 residues. In germline, CDR1 is SEHNR, CDR2 FQNEAQ (reference sequence). Between the trimmed V and J ends, which lost 4 bases and 5 bases, there was a span of 9 bases. The CDR3 loop reads CASSYPGNNEQFF. The CDR3 bases are TGTGCCAGCAGCTACCCGGGGAACAATGAGCAGTTCTTC.